This T cell receptor (beta chain) is from a study of regulatory T cells in long-lasting Graves disease. Building the TCR beta libraries relied on iRepertoire HTBI primers, and CDR3 regions underwent Arm-PCR. TCRdb reprocessed the multiplex PCR reads with MiXCR, giving one entry per CDR3 protein. The table includes around 500,000 distinct CDR3 sequences, about 16% detected once. The table lists this clonotype with many counts. Trimming cost V 4 bases and J 4 bases, with 15 bases left between them. The CDR3 spans 14 residues. Germline values: CDR1 SQVTM, CDR2 ANQGSEA. Time point denoted: newly diagnosed GD, antithyroid drugs for less than 3 months. Generation of the TCR library employed RNA extracted from PBMCs. These data are also associated with another study on T cells in Graves' hyperthyroidism and ophthalmopathy.

The clonotype originates from a woman aged 35 to 60 with Graves disease. The genes are TRBV29-1 and TRBJ2-3, with D hard to call. The specimen comprised peripheral blood mononuclear cells (PBMCs), sampled at new diagnosis, from a patient treated with antithyroid drugs. CDR3 sequence: CSVVLVGFADTQYF. The CDR3 DNA follows: TGCAGCGTTGTGCTAGTTGGGTTTGCAGATACGCAGTATTTT.